Here is one TCR beta chain with its context. The repertoire was sequenced with immunoSEQ multiplex PCR; TCRdb's copy has only in-frame clones and lacks some. The table includes about 160,000 clones, around 84% detected once. The data stem from a study of blood T cell repertoires in COVID-19. The CDR3 runs 15 residues. Germline V CDR1 and CDR2: SGHDT, YYEEEE. The junction had 9 bases not matched to a gene; V was cut back by 4 bases and J by 5 bases. V is TRBV5-6 and J is TRBJ1-2; 9 nucleotides align to TRBD1. Source material: peripheral blood. This clonotype was obtained from a man aged 60 to 75 with COVID-19, enrolled during active disease. The CDR3 spells CASSPVRDRVYGYTF. The DNA for the CDR3 is TGTGCCAGCAGCCCGGTCCGGGACAGGGTATATGGCTACACCTTC.